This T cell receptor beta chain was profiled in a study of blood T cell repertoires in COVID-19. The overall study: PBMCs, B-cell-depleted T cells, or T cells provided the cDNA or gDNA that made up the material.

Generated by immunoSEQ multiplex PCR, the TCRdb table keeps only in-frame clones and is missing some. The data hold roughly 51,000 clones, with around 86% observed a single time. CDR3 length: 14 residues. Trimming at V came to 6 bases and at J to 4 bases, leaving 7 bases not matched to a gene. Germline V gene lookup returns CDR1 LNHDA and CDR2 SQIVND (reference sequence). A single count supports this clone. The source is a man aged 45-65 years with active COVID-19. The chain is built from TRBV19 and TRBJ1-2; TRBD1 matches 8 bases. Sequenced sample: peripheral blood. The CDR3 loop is CASRRETGGYGYTF. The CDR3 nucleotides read TGTGCCAGTAGACGAGAAACAGGGGGCTATGGCTACACCTTC.